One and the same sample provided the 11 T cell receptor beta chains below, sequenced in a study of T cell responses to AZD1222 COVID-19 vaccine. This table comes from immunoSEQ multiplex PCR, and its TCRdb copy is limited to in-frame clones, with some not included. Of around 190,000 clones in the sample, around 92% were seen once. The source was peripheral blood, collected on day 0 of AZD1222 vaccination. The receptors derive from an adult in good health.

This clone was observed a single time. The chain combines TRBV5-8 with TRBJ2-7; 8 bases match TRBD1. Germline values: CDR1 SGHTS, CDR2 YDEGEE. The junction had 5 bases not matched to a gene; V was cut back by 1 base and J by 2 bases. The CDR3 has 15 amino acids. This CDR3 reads CASSLPQGVAYEQYF. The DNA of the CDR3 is TGTGCCAGCAGCTTGCCACAGGGGGTAGCCTACGAGCAGTACTTC.

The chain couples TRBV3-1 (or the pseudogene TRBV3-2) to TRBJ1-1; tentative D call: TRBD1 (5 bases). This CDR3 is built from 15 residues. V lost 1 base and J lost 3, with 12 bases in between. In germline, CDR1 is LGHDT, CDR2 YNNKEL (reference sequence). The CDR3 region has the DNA TGTGCCAGCAGCCAAGTCGGGGGAATGCACACTGAAGCTTTCTTT. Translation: CASSQVGGMHTEAFF.

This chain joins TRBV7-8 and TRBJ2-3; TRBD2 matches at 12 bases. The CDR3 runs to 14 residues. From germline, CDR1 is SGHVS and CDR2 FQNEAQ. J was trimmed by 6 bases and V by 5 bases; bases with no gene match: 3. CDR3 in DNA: TGTGCCAGCAGCGGACTAGCGGGGACCGATACGCAGTATTTT. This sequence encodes CASSGLAGTDTQYF.

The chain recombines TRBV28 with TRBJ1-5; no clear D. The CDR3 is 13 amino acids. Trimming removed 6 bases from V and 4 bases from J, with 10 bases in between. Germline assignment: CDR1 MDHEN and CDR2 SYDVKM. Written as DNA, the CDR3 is TGTGCCAGCAGACCGGCACAGAATCAGCCCCAGCATTTT. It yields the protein CASRPAQNQPQHF.

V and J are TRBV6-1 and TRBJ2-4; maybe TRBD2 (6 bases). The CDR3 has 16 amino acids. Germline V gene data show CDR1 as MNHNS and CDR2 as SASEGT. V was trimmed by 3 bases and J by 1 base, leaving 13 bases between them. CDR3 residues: CASSDLASGAKNIQYF. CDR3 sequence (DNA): TGTGCCAGCAGTGATCTAGCGAGTGGTGCCAAAAACATTCAGTACTTC.

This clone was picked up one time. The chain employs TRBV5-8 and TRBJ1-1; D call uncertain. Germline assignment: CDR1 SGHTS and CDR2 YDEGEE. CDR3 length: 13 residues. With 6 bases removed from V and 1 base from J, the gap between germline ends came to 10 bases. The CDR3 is CASTEWANTEAFF. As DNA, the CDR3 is TGTGCCAGCACAGAGTGGGCGAACACTGAAGCTTTCTTT.

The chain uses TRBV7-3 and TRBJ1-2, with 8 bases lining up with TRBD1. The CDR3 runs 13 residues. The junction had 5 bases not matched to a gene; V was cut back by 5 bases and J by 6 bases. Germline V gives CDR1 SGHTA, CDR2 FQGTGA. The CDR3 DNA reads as TGTGCCAGCAGCCCGGGACAGGCAAATGGCTACACCTTC. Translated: CASSPGQANGYTF.

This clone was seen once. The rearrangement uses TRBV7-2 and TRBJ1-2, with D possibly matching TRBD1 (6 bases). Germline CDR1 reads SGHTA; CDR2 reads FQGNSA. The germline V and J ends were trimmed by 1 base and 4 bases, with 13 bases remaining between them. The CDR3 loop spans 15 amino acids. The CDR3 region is CASSLVRGASYGYTF. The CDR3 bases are TGTGCCAGCAGCTTAGTTCGGGGGGCTTCCTATGGCTACACCTTC.

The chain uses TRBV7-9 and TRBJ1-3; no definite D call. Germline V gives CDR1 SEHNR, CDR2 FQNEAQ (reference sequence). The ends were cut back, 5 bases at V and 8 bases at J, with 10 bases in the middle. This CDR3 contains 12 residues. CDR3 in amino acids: CASSPQVDTIYF. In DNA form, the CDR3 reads TGTGCCAGCAGCCCCCAGGTAGACACCATATATTTT.

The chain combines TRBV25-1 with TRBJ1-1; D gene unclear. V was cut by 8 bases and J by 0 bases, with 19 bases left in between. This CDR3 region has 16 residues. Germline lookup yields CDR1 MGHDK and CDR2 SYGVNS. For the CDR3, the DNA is TGTGCCAGCGACGGACCCTCGGGGAGTGTGAACACTGAAGCTTTCTTT. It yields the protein CASDGPSGSVNTEAFF.

The CDR3 DNA is TGTGCCAGCAGTTTAAGGCCGGAGCGTGGCTACACCTTC. It encodes CASSLRPERGYTF. The chain combines TRBV27 with TRBJ1-2, with D unclear. This CDR3 is built from 13 residues. V was clipped by 2 bases and J by 7 bases, with 11 bases between them. Germline assignment: CDR1 MNHEY and CDR2 SMNVEV (reference sequence).